Below, 32 T cell receptor beta chains from the same sample are listed, as sequenced in a study of cytomegalovirus exposure and HLA in healthy donors. Primers: 60 Vbeta forward and 13 Jbeta reverse. Method: immunoSEQ multiplex PCR; TCRdb's copy keeps in-frame clones and lacks some. The sample yields around 200,000 clones, around 75% seen once. The sequenced sample was PBMCs. These TCRs come from a male donor in good health and CMV-seronegative.

This clone was recorded a few times. The genes are TRBV7-3 and TRBJ1-2; TRBD1 agrees at 7 bases. Looked up from germline, CDR1 is SGHTA and CDR2 is FQGTGA. V lost 4 bases, J lost 4 bases, and 6 bases stayed unmatched. CDR3 length: 14 amino acids. CDR3 in amino acids: CASSSGQLPYGYTF. In DNA, the CDR3 is TGTGCCAGCAGCTCGGGACAGCTCCCCTATGGCTACACCTTC.

In its sample, this clone was seen a few times. The rearrangement joins TRBV7-9 to TRBJ1-5; 7 nucleotides match TRBD1. This CDR3 is 15 amino acids long. The V gene's germline CDR1 is SEHNR and CDR2 FQNEAQ (reference sequence). The junction had 7 bases not matched to a gene; V was cut back by 5 bases and J by 3 bases. The CDR3 nucleotides read TGTGCCAGCAGCCCGGGACAGATGAACAATCAGCCCCAGCATTTT. Protein product: CASSPGQMNNQPQHF. The whole variable domain, remainder taken from reference TRBV7-9 and TRBJ1-5, is DTGVSQNPRHKITKRGQNVTFRCDPISEHNRLYWYRQTLGQGPEFLTYFQNEAQLEKSRLLSDRFSAERPKGSFSTLEIQRTEQGDSAMYLCASSPGQMNNQPQHFGDGTRLSIL.

The chain has TRBV5-1 and TRBJ2-5; TRBD1 matches at 8 bases. The J call may not be correct, given that the DNA end is closer to TRBJ2-7. Germline-derived CDR1 and CDR2 are SGHRS and YFSETQ. This CDR3 has 14 residues. The CDR3 sequence is CASSLGTGTYEQYF. The CDR3, as DNA: TGCGCCAGCAGCTTGGGGACAGGGACCTACGAGCAGTACTTC.

The gene calls are TRBV30 and TRBJ1-5; no reliable D call. The CDR3 extends over 17 amino acids. V was shortened by 1 base and J by 3 bases, with 19 bases between the two germline ends. Germline loops: CDR1 GTSNPN, CDR2 SVGIG (reference sequence). The CDR3 region has the DNA TGTGCCTGGAGTGAGGTGTACGGACTCAAGCTCAATCAGCCCCAGCATTTT. It is translated as CAWSEVYGLKLNQPQHF. Drawing the rest from reference TRBV30 and TRBJ1-5, the complete variable domain is SQTIHQWPATLVQPVGSPLSLECTVEGTSNPNLYWYRQAAGRGLQLLFYSVGIGQISSEVPQNLSASRPQDRQFILSSKKLLLSDSGFYLCAWSEVYGLKLNQPQHFGDGTRLSIL.

The chain is built from TRBV7-2 and TRBJ1-3; D is possibly TRBD1 (6 bases). The CDR3 is made up of 15 amino acids. Trimming cost V 5 bases and J 0 bases, with 11 bases left between them. The germline V gene encodes CDR1 SGHTA and CDR2 FQGNSA. This CDR3 is CASSAGQFSGNTIYF. The CDR3 DNA follows: TGTGCCAGCAGCGCAGGACAGTTCTCTGGAAACACCATATATTTT.

The CDR3 loop is CASSLGQGAYEQYF. CDR3 DNA: TGTGCCAGCAGTTTGGGCCAGGGCGCCTACGAGCAGTACTTC. This rearrangement joins TRBV28 to TRBJ2-7; a weak D match, TRBD1 (5 bases). V was trimmed by 3 bases and J by 2 bases, leaving 11 bases between them. The CDR3 spans 14 residues. The germline V gene has CDR1 MDHEN and CDR2 SYDVKM.

Points on this clone: Different DNA sequences within this sample yield the same CDR3. This rearrangement joins TRBV30 to TRBJ1-5; possible D gene TRBD1, 5 bases. The CDR3 has 14 amino acids. From germline, CDR1 is GTSNPN and CDR2 SVGIG (reference sequence). The germline V and J ends were trimmed by 3 bases and 6 bases, with 15 bases remaining between them. CDR3 nucleotides: TGTGCCTGGAGCGGGGGGGGGTCAGGTCAGCCCCAGCATTTT. This translates into CAWSGGGSGQPQHF. The whole variable domain, remainder taken from reference TRBV30 and TRBJ1-5, is SQTIHQWPATLVQPVGSPLSLECTVEGTSNPNLYWYRQAAGRGLQLLFYSVGIGQISSEVPQNLSASRPQDRQFILSSKKLLLSDSGFYLCAWSGGGSGQPQHFGDGTRLSIL.

CDR3 protein: CASSSLVPHRGRTEAFF. CDR3 coding DNA: TGTGCCAGCAGTTCCCTAGTCCCCCACAGGGGAAGGACTGAAGCTTTCTTT. The gene calls are TRBV28 and TRBJ1-1; 7 bases line up with TRBD1. The trim removed 4 bases at V and 5 bases at J, leaving 16 bases unmatched. This CDR3 is 17 amino acids long. The germline gives CDR1 MDHEN, CDR2 SYDVKM.

The chain links TRBV19 to TRBJ2-7, with TRBD1 as a possible D gene (5 bases). Trimming left V 6 bases short and J 7 bases short, with 13 bases between. Per germline, CDR1 LNHDA and CDR2 SQIVND (reference sequence). This CDR3 spans 12 amino acids. The DNA for the CDR3 is TGTGCCAGTAGCCCGACGAGGACAGAGCAGTACTTC. This translates into CASSPTRTEQYF. The full variable domain, in which reference TRBV19 and TRBJ2-7 provide the parts outside the CDR3, is DGGITQSPKYLFRKEGQNVTLSCEQNLNHDAMYWYRQDPGQGLRLIYYSQIVNDFQKGDIAEGYSVSREKKESFPLTVTSAQKNPTAFYLCASSPTRTEQYFGPGTRLTVT.

The chain is built from TRBV29-1 and TRBJ2-4; 8 nucleotides line up with TRBD2. Trimming at V came to 0 bases and at J to 3 bases, leaving 7 bases not matched to a gene. Germline lookup yields CDR1 SQVTM and CDR2 ANQGSEA. The CDR3 is made up of 16 amino acids. This CDR3 is CSVEDQPGGDKNIQYF. Written as DNA, the CDR3 is TGCAGCGTTGAAGATCAACCCGGGGGGGACAAAAACATTCAGTACTTC.

This chain joins TRBV5-1 and TRBJ2-1, with 10 nucleotides matching TRBD2. The J segment lost 8 bases and the V segment lost 0 bases, leaving 20 bases of the junction unmatched. The CDR3 runs 20 residues. Germline V gene data show CDR1 as SGHRS and CDR2 as YFSETQ. CDR3 DNA: TGCGCCAGCAGCTTGGAATATATTAGCGGGAGGCCTTTTCCCAACGATGAGCAGTTCTTC. Protein: CASSLEYISGRPFPNDEQFF.

In its sample, this clone was seen once. The chain recombines TRBV9 with TRBJ2-3; 10 bases map to TRBD2. CDR1 SGDLS and CDR2 YYNGEE come from the germline V gene. V gave up 0 bases and J gave up 2 bases; unmatched junction bases: 9. The length of the CDR3 is 18 residues. The CDR3 is CASSVGSSGSTPTDTQYF. Here the CDR3 DNA reads TGTGCCAGCAGCGTAGGTTCTAGCGGGAGTACCCCCACAGATACGCAGTATTTT.

The J gene is TRBJ2-1, the V gene TRBV5-1; D unresolved. The V and J ends lost 1 base and 6 bases respectively, with 5 bases between them. The CDR3 is made up of 12 amino acids. Germline values: CDR1 SGHRS, CDR2 YFSETQ. The CDR3 protein is CASSLQANEQFF. CDR3 DNA: TGCGCCAGCAGCTTGCAGGCCAATGAGCAGTTCTTC. The entire variable domain, with the rest obtained from reference TRBV5-1 and TRBJ2-1, is as follows: KAGVTQTPRYLIKTRGQQVTLSCSPISGHRSVSWYQQTPGQGLQFLFEYFSETQRNKGNFPGRFSGRQFSNSRSEMNVSTLELGDSALYLCASSLQANEQFFGPGTRLTVL.

The rearrangement links TRBV6-1 to TRBJ2-1; no reliable D call. The V gene's germline CDR1 is MNHNS and CDR2 SASEGT. Trimming left V 0 bases short and J 4 bases short, with 10 bases between. CDR3 length equals 15 residues. The CDR3 loop reads CASSEAAVSYNEQFF. The CDR3 bases are TGTGCCAGCAGTGAAGCGGCGGTGTCATACAATGAGCAGTTCTTC.

About this clone: Different DNA sequences within this sample yield the same CDR3. DNA for the CDR3: TGTGCCTGGAGGGGACAGGGCAATCAGCCCCAGCATTTT. Its protein product is CAWRGQGNQPQHF. The genes are TRBV30 and TRBJ1-5, with TRBD1 identical over 8 bases. Germline V gene lookup returns CDR1 GTSNPN and CDR2 SVGIG (reference sequence). This CDR3 is built from 13 residues. With V trimmed by 3 bases and J by 2 bases, 0 bases remained unmatched.

Here the CDR3 reads CASSVRGSSGANVLTF. CDR3 in DNA: TGTGCCAGTAGTGTTCGCGGGAGCTCTGGGGCCAACGTCCTGACTTTC. V usage is TRBV19 and J usage is TRBJ2-6; TRBD2 aligns across 7 bases. Germline V CDR1 and CDR2: LNHDA, SQIVND (reference sequence). J lost 0 bases, V lost 5 bases, and 4 bases had no gene match. The CDR3 sequence is 16 residues long.

The rearrangement links TRBV5-1 to TRBJ2-2; D uncertain. Germline CDR1 SGHRS, CDR2 YFSETQ. CDR3 length equals 14 residues. The V end lost 0 bases, the J end lost 1 base, and 4 bases lay between the germline ends. The CDR3, as DNA: TGCGCCAGCAGCTTGGTCGGGAACACCGGGGAGCTGTTTTTT. Translation gives CASSLVGNTGELFF.

The V gene is TRBV28, the J gene TRBJ1-5; D remains ambiguous. The CDR3 has 14 amino acids. Trimming left V 7 bases short and J 3 bases short, with 13 bases between. From germline, CDR1 is MDHEN and CDR2 SYDVKM. The CDR3 reads CASIDISHNQPQHF. The CDR3 DNA follows: TGTGCCAGCATCGACATAAGTCACAATCAGCCCCAGCATTTT.

The chain carries TRBV6-5 and TRBJ1-5; 8 bases map to TRBD1. This CDR3 is 15 amino acids long. J lost 2 bases, V lost 6 bases, and 6 bases had no gene match. The germline V gene encodes CDR1 MNHEY and CDR2 SVGAGI. Written as DNA, the CDR3 is TGTGCCAGCAGGGTTATGGGACAGGGCAATCAGCCCCAGCATTTT. As protein: CASRVMGQGNQPQHF.

The rearrangement joins TRBV11-2 to TRBJ2-1; 10 nucleotides align to TRBD2. The CDR3 totals 16 residues. V lost 5 bases to trimming and J lost 7 bases; unmatched junction nucleotides: 11. The germline V gene has CDR1 SGHAT and CDR2 FQNNGV. The CDR3 is CASSVTLAGTRNEQFF. The CDR3 DNA reads as TGTGCCAGCAGCGTCACACTAGCGGGAACTAGGAATGAGCAGTTCTTC.

The chain has TRBV6-1 and TRBJ1-5, with 7 nucleotides matching TRBD1. CDR1 and CDR2 from the germline V gene are MNHNS and SASEGT. CDR3 size: 13 residues. V was clipped by 6 bases and J by 6 bases; unmatched bases: 5. This CDR3 reads CASSETGLQPQHF. CDR3 coding DNA: TGTGCCAGCAGCGAGACAGGGCTTCAGCCCCAGCATTTT.

This chain joins TRBV9 and TRBJ2-3; maybe TRBD1 (5 bases). The CDR3 totals 14 residues. V was cut by 7 bases and J by 4 bases, with 16 bases left in between. Per germline, CDR1 SGDLS and CDR2 YYNGEE. This chain's CDR3 is CASSPQAQADTQYF. The CDR3 bases are TGTGCCAGCTCCCCACAGGCCCAAGCAGATACGCAGTATTTT.

The chain uses TRBV5-6 and TRBJ1-6, with a weak D call TRBD1 (5 bases). The germline V gene encodes CDR1 SGHDT and CDR2 YYEEEE. The V end lost 10 bases, the J end lost 10 bases, and 15 bases lay between the germline ends. This CDR3 has 12 amino acids. CDR3 sequence: CACRRAGSPLHF. For the CDR3, the DNA is TGTGCCTGTCGCAGGGCAGGGTCACCCCTCCACTTT. Full variable domain (outside the CDR3, taken from reference TRBV5-6 and TRBJ1-6): DAGVTQSPTHLIKTRGQQVTLRCSPKSGHDTVSWYQQALGQGPQFIFQYYEEEERQRGNFPDRFSGHQFPNYSSELNVNALLLGDSALYLCACRRAGSPLHFGNGTRLTVT.

This clone was found a few times. The V and J genes are TRBV2 and TRBJ1-4, with 8 bases identical to TRBD1. Looked up from germline, CDR1 is SNHLY and CDR2 is FYNNEI. The CDR3 totals 14 residues. The V gene end was trimmed by 4 bases and the J gene end by 5 bases; junction bases not matched to a gene: 3. CDR3 nucleotide sequence: TGTGCCAGCAGTGGCCGGACAGGGAATGAAAAACTGTTTTTT. Protein product: CASSGRTGNEKLFF.

V usage is TRBV5-8 and J usage is TRBJ1-1; D call uncertain. V dropped 7 bases and J dropped 1 base, with 17 bases sitting between them. The CDR3 has 15 amino acids. CDR1 SGHTS and CDR2 YDEGEE come from the germline V gene. CDR3 in amino acids: CASGRAAARNTEAFF. The CDR3 coding sequence is TGTGCCAGCGGGCGGGCCGCAGCAAGGAACACTGAAGCTTTCTTT.

The chain carries TRBV7-3 and TRBJ2-1; TRBD2 agrees at 8 bases. CDR3 length: 15 residues. J gave up 4 bases and V 4 bases, and 6 bases lay outside the gene matches. From germline, CDR1 is SGHTA and CDR2 FQGTGA. This CDR3 reads CASSSVAGRYNEQFF. As DNA, the CDR3 is TGTGCCAGCAGCTCAGTAGCGGGAAGATACAATGAGCAGTTCTTC.

CDR3 nucleotide sequence: TGTGCCAGCAGTGCGGGACAGGGAGGGATCTATGGCTACACCTTC. This encodes CASSAGQGGIYGYTF. The chain joins TRBV25-1 to TRBJ1-2; 9 bases match TRBD1. Germline V lookup: CDR1 MGHDK, CDR2 SYGVNS. The CDR3 sequence is 15 residues long. J gave up 4 bases and V 4 bases, and 7 bases lay outside the gene matches.

The genes are TRBV6-5 and TRBJ2-7, with TRBD1 matching over 9 bases. The CDR3 runs to 13 residues. V lost 10 bases to trimming and J lost 4 bases; unmatched junction nucleotides: 8. Germline-derived CDR1 and CDR2 are MNHEY and SVGAGI. The CDR3 nucleotides read TGTGCCACCTCAACGACAGGGGGGTACGAGCAGTACTTC. Translation gives CATSTTGGYEQYF.

This chain joins TRBV2 and TRBJ2-5, with D maybe TRBD2 (5 bases). CDR1 and CDR2 (germline): SNHLY, FYNNEI. The V end lost 5 bases, the J end lost 2 bases, and 12 bases lay between the germline ends. The CDR3 sequence is 14 residues long. CDR3 sequence (DNA): TGTGCCAGCAGTCCCGGGAAGATACAAGAGACCCAGTACTTC. Protein product: CASSPGKIQETQYF.

The chain recombines TRBV15 with TRBJ1-2; TRBD1 agrees at 7 bases. This CDR3 region has 16 residues. V lost 4 bases, J lost 7 bases, and 15 bases stayed unmatched. Looked up from germline, CDR1 is LNHNV and CDR2 is YYDKDF (reference sequence). The CDR3 spells CATSITQTGNPSGYTF. The CDR3 region has the DNA TGTGCCACCAGCATTACGCAGACAGGGAACCCCTCTGGCTACACCTTC.

This chain uses TRBV27 with TRBJ1-3; the D gene is possibly TRBD1 (6 bases). Germline CDR1 reads MNHEY; CDR2 reads SMNVEV (reference sequence). This CDR3 is built from 15 residues. V was trimmed by 2 bases and J by 2 bases, leaving 10 bases between them. CDR3 residues: CASSLGGRAGNTIYF. As DNA, the CDR3 is TGTGCCAGCAGTTTAGGGGGCAGGGCTGGAAACACCATATATTTT.

V is TRBV19 and J is TRBJ1-6, with 8 bases identical to TRBD1. Germline loops: CDR1 LNHDA, CDR2 SQIVND (reference sequence). The CDR3 contains 16 residues. J gave up 8 bases and V 3 bases, and 9 bases lay outside the gene matches. CDR3 sequence (DNA): TGTGCCAGTAGTATTCTTCCGGGACAGGAGCATTCACCCCTCCACTTT. Residues: CASSILPGQEHSPLHF.